These 24 T cell receptor beta chains came from one sample sequenced in a study of monozygotic twins with inflammatory bowel disease. TCRdb re-analyzed the 5' RACE reads; it lists each CDR3 protein once, without DNA. This sample's table reports around 230,000 distinct CDR3 sequences. Sequenced sample: blood. The receptor set was obtained from a human donor with ulcerative colitis or Crohn's disease, or a healthy co-twin of an affected twin (not recorded which).

The chain is built from TRBV11-3 and TRBJ2-3; absent DNA, TCRdb's TRBD1 call cannot be checked. The CDR3 has 13 residues. CDR1 is SGHNT, CDR2 YENEEA, per germline. CDR3 in amino acids: CASSRRDADTQYF.

The rearrangement uses TRBV7-6 and TRBJ1-4; absent DNA, TCRdb's TRBD1 call cannot be checked. The germline gives CDR1 SGHVS, CDR2 FNYEAQ. This CDR3 is built from 17 residues. The CDR3 sequence is CASSPGQVYATNEKLFF.

The chain couples TRBV20-1 to TRBJ2-5. CDR3 length: 12 amino acids. The germline gives CDR1 DFQATT, CDR2 SNEGSKA (reference sequence). The CDR3 is CSARDSLETQYF.

The chain combines TRBV12-3 or TRBV12-4 with TRBJ2-3; TCRdb reports TRBD2, a call that lacks DNA to check it against. The CDR3 runs to 17 residues. The CDR3 loop reads CASSLGRDGRSTDTQYF.

The chain carries TRBV7-2 and TRBJ1-2. Germline CDR1 is SGHTA and CDR2 is FQGNSA. The CDR3 totals 14 residues. Here the CDR3 reads CASSLVGQTYGYTF.

The J gene is TRBJ2-2, the V gene TRBV12-3 or TRBV12-4; the D call of TRBD1 rests on TCRdb alone, since no DNA is present to check it. The CDR3 loop spans 14 amino acids. The CDR3 loop reads CASSQTGAAGELFF.

The V and J genes are TRBV20-1 and TRBJ1-4. Germline V gene data show CDR1 as DFQATT and CDR2 as SNEGSKA (reference sequence). The CDR3 sequence is 19 residues long. This CDR3 reads CSASLREALTISTNEKLFF.

The chain combines TRBV5-6 with TRBJ2-5; TCRdb's assignment of TRBD2 cannot be checked, as there is no DNA. There are 14 residues in the CDR3. Germline V gene sequence: CDR1 SGHDT, CDR2 YYEEEE. CDR3 sequence: CASSLPGLAGAQYF.

The chain couples TRBV12-3 or TRBV12-4 to TRBJ2-2; the TCRdb D gene call, TRBD1, has no DNA to confirm it. The CDR3 sequence is 15 residues long. The CDR3 is CASSRTGGSTGELFF.

V and J are TRBV7-3 and TRBJ2-3; the D gene TCRdb calls, TRBD1, cannot be checked with no DNA. This CDR3 spans 14 amino acids. CDR1 and CDR2 (germline): SGHTA, FQGTGA. CDR3 sequence reads: CASSWDRGGDTQYF.

This chain links TRBV6-2 or TRBV6-3 with TRBJ2-3; without DNA, the TCRdb call of TRBD2 cannot be checked. The germline CDR1 and CDR2 sequences are MNHEY and SVGEGT. The CDR3 is made up of 16 amino acids. The CDR3 protein is CASSGTSGLSAGPQYF.

The chain links TRBV5-1 to TRBJ2-3; as DNA is missing, the TRBD1 call by TCRdb cannot be tested. This CDR3 spans 14 amino acids. The germline V gene has CDR1 SGHRS and CDR2 YFSETQ. CDR3 loop: CASSFDRVTDTQYF.

V usage is TRBV12-5 and J usage is TRBJ1-1. CDR1 and CDR2 (germline): LGHNT, FRNRAP. This CDR3 comprises 16 residues. The CDR3 here is CASGLPRGPGYTEAFF. Combining the CDR3 with reference TRBV12-5 and TRBJ1-1 gives the whole variable domain DARVTQTPRHKVTEMGQEVTMRCQPILGHNTVFWYRQTMMQGLELLAYFRNRAPLDDSGMPKDRFSAEMPDATLATLKIQPSEPRDSAVYFCASGLPRGPGYTEAFFGQGTRLTVV.

The J gene is TRBJ1-2, the V gene TRBV24-1. The CDR3 runs 13 residues. Germline CDR1 is KGHDR and CDR2 is SFDVKD. CDR3: CATRDRSNYGYTF.

This chain uses TRBV19 with TRBJ1-1. The CDR3 consists of 12 residues. Germline V gives CDR1 LNHDA, CDR2 SQIVND (reference sequence). The CDR3 region is CASSGESVKAFF.

This sequence joins TRBV7-9 and TRBJ2-1; TCRdb lists TRBD1, though no DNA is available to test this call. The CDR3 covers 14 residues. Germline CDR1 and CDR2: SEHNR and FQNEAQ (reference sequence). CDR3 sequence reads: CASSHLTDTNEQFF.

V and J are TRBV3-1 and TRBJ1-2; as DNA is missing, the TRBD1 call by TCRdb cannot be tested. CDR1 and CDR2 from the germline V gene are LGHDT and YNNKEL (reference sequence). The CDR3 runs 16 residues. The CDR3 spells CASSHTPHWIAGGYTF.

V is TRBV5-1 and J is TRBJ2-2; no DNA is available, so the TRBD2 call from TCRdb remains unchecked. CDR1 and CDR2 (germline): SGHRS, YFSETQ. The CDR3 consists of 15 residues. CDR3 amino acids: CASSLDGPRVGELFF. The whole variable domain, remainder taken from reference TRBV5-1 and TRBJ2-2, is KAGVTQTPRYLIKTRGQQVTLSCSPISGHRSVSWYQQTPGQGLQFLFEYFSETQRNKGNFPGRFSGRQFSNSRSEMNVSTLELGDSALYLCASSLDGPRVGELFFGEGSRLTVL.

V gene TRBV29-1 combines with J gene TRBJ1-2; lacking DNA, the TRBD1 call made by TCRdb goes unchecked. Germline V lookup: CDR1 SQVTM, CDR2 ANQGSEA. The CDR3 consists of 12 residues. This chain's CDR3 is CSGDRDGHGYTF.

V usage is TRBV6-5 and J usage is TRBJ1-2; TCRdb outputs TRBD1, but without DNA this stays unchecked. The CDR3 extends over 18 amino acids. Germline V gene data show CDR1 as MNHEY and CDR2 as SVGAGI. The CDR3 loop reads CASSSRRTGGNADYGYTF.

This chain uses TRBV20-1 with TRBJ2-3; with no DNA, the TCRdb D assignment of TRBD1 cannot be verified. CDR3 length: 13 amino acids. Germline V CDR1 and CDR2: DFQATT, SNEGSKA (reference sequence). CDR3 amino acids: CSAFGGATDTQYF.

The chain uses TRBV20-1 and TRBJ2-7; TCRdb's D gene call, TRBD2, goes unchecked for lack of DNA. This CDR3 is built from 17 residues. From germline, CDR1 is DFQATT and CDR2 SNEGSKA (reference sequence). This CDR3 is CSARVGSSGGASDEQYF.

The chain employs TRBV20-1 and TRBJ2-7; absent DNA, TCRdb's TRBD2 call cannot be checked. The CDR3 is 18 amino acids. The germline gives CDR1 DFQATT, CDR2 SNEGSKA (reference sequence). CDR3 region: CSARPIQNSGGFPYEQYF.

The chain carries TRBV5-1 and TRBJ2-7; as DNA is missing, the TRBD2 call by TCRdb cannot be tested. This CDR3 has 14 residues. Germline V gives CDR1 SGHRS, CDR2 YFSETQ. CDR3 sequence: CASSLVGLTYEQYF. The full variable domain, rest sourced from reference TRBV5-1 and TRBJ2-7, is KAGVTQTPRYLIKTRGQQVTLSCSPISGHRSVSWYQQTPGQGLQFLFEYFSETQRNKGNFPGRFSGRQFSNSRSEMNVSTLELGDSALYLCASSLVGLTYEQYFGPGTRLTVT.